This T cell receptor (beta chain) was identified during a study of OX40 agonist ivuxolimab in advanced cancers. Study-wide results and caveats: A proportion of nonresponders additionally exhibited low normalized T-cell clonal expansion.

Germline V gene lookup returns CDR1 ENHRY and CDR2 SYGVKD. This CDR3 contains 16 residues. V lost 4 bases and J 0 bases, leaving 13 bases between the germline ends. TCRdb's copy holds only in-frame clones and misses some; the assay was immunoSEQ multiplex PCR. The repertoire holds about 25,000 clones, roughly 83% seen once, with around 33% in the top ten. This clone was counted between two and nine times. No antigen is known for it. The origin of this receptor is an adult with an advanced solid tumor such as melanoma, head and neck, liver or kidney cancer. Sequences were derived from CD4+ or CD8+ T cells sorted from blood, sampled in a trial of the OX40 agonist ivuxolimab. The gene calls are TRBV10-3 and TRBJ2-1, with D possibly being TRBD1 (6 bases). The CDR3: CAISAGDTSSYNEQFF. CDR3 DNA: TGTGCCATCAGTGCCGGGGACACCAGCTCCTACAATGAGCAGTTCTTC.